The clone carrying this TCR beta chain has only a few counts. Its target is unknown. The CDR3 has 15 amino acids. With 6 bases clipped from V and 4 bases from J, the junction kept 6 bases outside the gene matches. The germline V gene encodes CDR1 SGHTA and CDR2 FQGNSA. The sample comes from a study of response to subunit inactivated influenza vaccine. The study, taken as a whole, reports: Every seasonal influenza vaccination brings in few new T cells, the authors suggested.

TCRdb re-called the RT-PCR reads through MiXCR, storing one row per CDR3 protein. The data show some 640,000 distinct CDR3 sequences, with around 14% seen just once and roughly 6.4% held by the top ten. Sequencing used PBMCs from blood, obtained 14 days before vaccination. This TCR was recovered from a man aged 50 to 59 who received an inactivated influenza vaccine. The V call is TRBV7-2, the J call TRBJ2-3; 11 bases are shared with TRBD2. CDR3 in DNA: TGTGCCAGCAGGATTAGCGGGAGGGTGGCAGATACGCAGTATTTT. Translated, it gives CASRISGRVADTQYF.